The present entry profiles one T cell receptor (beta chain) with its context. This sample was included in a study of blood T cell repertoires in COVID-19. For the study at large: The origin of the acute and convalescent COVID-19 samples was the United States, Italy and Spain.

Per the original data handling: Amplification of reference gene primers was used by the study to estimate nucleated cell counts. Repertoires were generated with immunoSEQ multiplex PCR, while TCRdb's copy carries only in-frame clones and drops some. V, J and clone size are those of that table, while D and trimming were read from the DNA. The sample records around 77,000 clones, approximately 85% being singletons. V lost 2 bases and J lost 10; bases outside the gene matches: 8. Germline V gives CDR1 MNHEY, CDR2 SVGAGI. The CDR3 runs 14 residues. The sequence came from a man older than 75 with acute or convalescent COVID-19. The sample was peripheral blood. The V gene is TRBV6-5, the J gene TRBJ2-1, with 7 bases aligning to TRBD2. As DNA, the CDR3 is TGTGCCAGCAGTTACCGCGGCGGGAGCTGGGAGCAGTTCTTC. Protein product: CASSYRGGSWEQFF.